The present TCR beta chain was sequenced within a study of cytomegalovirus exposure and HLA in healthy donors. Study findings and constraints: It was confirmed in vitro that a few of the CMV-associated chains were specific for CMV antigens. Cytomegalovirus status was reportedly diagnosed by the classifier with high specificity and sensitivity. V- and J-gene trimming of TCR beta was linked (in a later analysis) to a missense DCLRE1C variant.

As for this clone: No antigen is known for it.

The PCR used 60 Vbeta and 13 Jbeta primers. Clones were read by immunoSEQ multiplex PCR, and TCRdb kept only the in-frame ones, dropping some. This sample has around 110,000 clones, with over 80% found just once. V was cut by 5 bases and J by 5 bases, with 13 bases left in between. Per germline, CDR1 SGHDT and CDR2 YYEEEE. The CDR3 spans 13 residues. This chain connects TRBV5-6 to TRBJ2-5; the D gene is possibly TRBD1 (6 bases). The sequenced material came from PBMCs. The origin of this receptor is a man aged 25-40 years in good health and CMV-seronegative. As DNA, the CDR3 is TGTGCCAGCAGTCTTCAAAGGGGGGAGACCCAGTACTTC. This sequence encodes CASSLQRGETQYF.